This T cell receptor (beta chain) was observed in a study of cytomegalovirus exposure and HLA in healthy donors (dated by TCRdb to the late 2010s). Regarding the research as a whole: According to an earlier analysis of a few hundred of the donors, roughly 180 million T cells yielded roughly 100 million unique TCR beta sequences and 276 Gb of sequence data. Rather than drawing on any new phenotypic data, the later analysis identified candidate immune exposures from TCR beta sequences and the way those sequences occurred across donors. To predict cytomegalovirus infection status, the study brought together high-throughput TCR immunosequencing, statistical association of individual TCRs with disease status, and machine learning. The study profiled the T cell repertoires of more than 500 subjects by immunosequencing and related them to cytomegalovirus serostatus. The number of typed donors differed by locus: about 629-630 for A, B, C, DRB1 and DQB1; roughly 510 for DQA1; 606 for DPA1; and about 470 for DPB1. All discovery cohort repertoires had been generated using a single sequencing platform. A later analysis re-analyzed previously published TCR beta repertoires from approximately 670 donors and added high-resolution HLA genotyping to study TCR occurrence patterns. Among under 450 genotyped donors of the cohort, an average of roughly 240,000 unique TCR beta nucleotide sequences were sequenced per donor, around 20% of them non-productive. The study was designed to test whether signatures of past pathogen exposure could be identified by cataloging public T cell receptors. An earlier analysis of 500 to 650 of the donors applied high-throughput TCR beta sequencing to assess whether each TCR beta V gene segment acted as functional or pseudogenic. HLA typing covered class I and class II loci at four-digit resolution. Among the roughly 400 genotyped donors, about 83% belonged to the genetic ancestry cluster associated with self-reported Caucasian donors. Along with the roughly 670-subject first cohort, a separate validation cohort of over a hundred different subjects was used. Donor age, sex, ethnicity and CMV serostatus were compiled alongside the repertoire data. An early release that covered roughly 600 HLA-typed donors contained about 290 gigabases of sequencing data and about 84 million unique TCR sequences. Because of strong linkage in the cohort, roughly five DR-DQ haplotypes were treated as single units for association and clustering. Genome-wide SNP genotypes for about 55% of the roughly 670 donors were used in a later genetic analysis, which treated that subset as a discovery cohort. Points the paper makes about the study in general: In both the original and validation cohorts, the classifier was reported to diagnose cytomegalovirus status with high specificity and sensitivity. According to the authors, the approach could potentially be generalized to other disease states and immunological phenotypes. A group of highly shared sequence variants was considered likely to be a technical artifact of the sequencing pipeline. According to a later genetic analysis, donors in an Asian-associated ancestry cluster had fewer N-insertions in productive TCRs than the approximately 700-donor mean. A later genetic analysis associated a missense DCLRE1C variant with V-gene and J-gene trimming of TCR beta chains, and an independent cohort replicated the association. Correlated functional status among segregating V segments might reflect linkage disequilibrium, but an unknown experimental factor could not be ruled out. Strong co-occurrence of HLA alleles, especially DR and DQ, made assigning TCR associations to individual alleles difficult. The 87-base-pair reads could not distinguish some IMGT-functional V segments, including TRBV6-2 and TRBV6-3, so those segments were excluded. In a later analysis, HLA-associated TCR beta chains were found to be more clonally expanded and to have lower generation probabilities than equally common non-associated chains. This cohort had only TCR beta chains sequenced, and the lack of alpha or paired-chain data limited which features could be detected. A later analysis found that most CMV-associated TCR beta chains appeared HLA-restricted, with HLA associations seemingly driven largely by CMV exposure. A few of the identified cytomegalovirus-associated TCR beta chains were confirmed in vitro to be specific for cytomegalovirus antigens. A further reported finding was that TCR beta sequences accurately predicted the HLA-A and HLA-B alleles for most subjects in the first cohort. In an earlier analysis of approximately 590 of the donors, most TCR beta V segments were observed in productive rearrangements about 87% or about 30% of the time, broadly matching IMGT annotations. In a later analysis, TCR association rates were found to vary across HLA loci, with the most associated TCRs seen for DRB1 alleles and the fewest for HLA-C alleles. The only immune exposure information available for the cohort was CMV serostatus. A total of 150 or so TCR beta chains were listed by the study as associated with cytomegalovirus. The presence/absence analyses assumed that sequencing depth was roughly uniform across donors, and that assumption may not be true. Several of the top co-occurrence clusters appeared to be linked to parvovirus B19, influenza, CMV and Epstein-Barr virus, according to a later analysis. Fewer than 20 rarely observed V segments, including chromosome 9 orphons, were excluded from the earlier analysis of almost 600 of the donors because counts were too low. While some public TCRs were present in many individuals, most TCR sequences turned up only very rarely across donors. A later analysis associated about 17,000 TCR beta sequences with specific HLA alleles at a false discovery rate of 0.05. Because some donors lacked HLA typing at each locus, the association tests relied only on the typed subset.

The cohort was made up of hundreds of healthy bone marrow donors. All cohort members were sampled while nominally healthy, although unrecorded immune exposures were likely present. The donor tested CMV seronegative, placing the donor among the 350 to 400 seronegative members of the cohort. A peripheral blood sample was provided by each donor, and peripheral blood mononuclear cells were used for TCR beta sequencing. The Qiagen DNeasy Blood Extraction Kit was used to extract genomic DNA from the blood cell samples. Including the terminal cysteine and phenylalanine, the CDR3 comprises 15 residues. The kept DNA is CDR3 alone, 45 bases in frame from the first base. V loses 4 bases, J loses 0 bases, and the germline ends lie 9 bases apart. From a lookup of the germline V gene (reference sequence), CDR1 and CDR2 are SEHNR and FQNEAQ. Regarding this clone: Its antigen is unknown. Nothing much larger sits one base from this clone, and base qualities are not available.

Receptor libraries were prepared by the immunoSEQ multiplex PCR assay. The multiplex PCR relied on a mix of 60 forward primers for TCR Vbeta segments and 13 reverse primers for TCR Jbeta segments. The CDR3 region of rearranged TCR beta genes was amplified from genomic DNA with a multiplex PCR assay. The Illumina HiSeq System was used to sequence the amplified TCR beta libraries as 87-base-pair reads. In the authors' own workflow: A later analysis counted approximately 84 million unique TCR beta chains across the 690 or so repertoires, and approximately 11 million of these chains were shared by at least two donors. To remove PCR and sequencing errors, raw reads were error-corrected and collapsed into unique sequences using a nearest-neighbor algorithm that merged closely related sequences. To assign V, D and J gene segments, CDR3 sequences were aligned to IMGT reference sequences. For a sequence to be retained, a match of at least six nucleotides to both a V gene segment and a J gene segment was required. A rearrangement was called productive if the CDR3 had no stop codons and remained in frame with V and J, and every other rearrangement was called non-productive. CDR3 was defined according to IMGT convention as the region running from the second conserved V-encoded cysteine to the conserved J-encoded phenylalanine. The earlier analysis of some 600 of the donors excluded sequences that lacked an unambiguous match to a single V gene segment. An earlier analysis of some 500 of the donors classified V segments as functional when productive rearrangements were above 56.7% and as segregating when the standard deviation between donors was above 5%. To diagnose cytomegalovirus status from the catalog of TCR beta chain sequences, a statistical classification framework was built. V and J gene assignment, in a later analysis, came from comparing TCR nucleotide sequences with IMGT/GENE-DB human TR gene sequences. In a later analysis, CDR3 sequences and most-parsimonious VDJ recombination scenarios were assigned using the TCRdist pipeline. In a later analysis, each TCR beta chain was defined by its CDR3 amino acid sequence together with its V-gene family, and reads lacking a unique V-gene family were excluded. To address suspected cross-contamination and a sequencing artifact, a later analysis removed roughly 640 highly shared, low-generation-probability nucleotide sequences. In a later analysis, a clonal expansion index was calculated for each public chain from normalized within-repertoire ranks of inferred template counts. Generation probabilities in a later analysis came from a VDJ recombination model fitted to out-of-frame rearrangements, and those results were checked against IGoR. Hypergeometric tests were used in a later analysis to score TCR-TCR, TCR-HLA and TCR-CMV co-occurrence, with a repertoire-size bias correction applied to the TCR pairs. In a later analysis, false discovery rates were estimated by permuting HLA or CMV assignments 20 times. A later analysis grouped co-occurring TCRs with DBSCAN, adding TCRdist sequence similarity when clustering within HLA-allele-positive subsets. Repertoires with fewer than 30,000 or more than 120,000 public chains, plus five repertoires with anomalous nucleotide sharing, were excluded from co-occurrence clustering. TCRdb retrieved this table from immuneACCESS and kept in-frame rearrangements only. Not all clones are present; in checked studies, unresolved V genes account for under half, and no reason is known for the remainder. D and trimming were read from the DNA, whereas the V and J calls and clone size are those reported in that table. The sample data list 180,000 or so clones, and approximately 86% of these were observed just once. The ten largest clones take up around 0.3% of the sample.

The chain is made from TRBV7-9 and TRBJ2-2; no D gene can be assigned with confidence. Material for sequencing was PBMCs. The TCR sequence derives from a woman in her 30s in good health and CMV-seronegative. CDR3 protein: CASSSFPANTGELFF. The bases are TGTGCCAGCAGCTCCTTTCCGGCGAACACCGGGGAGCTGTTTTTT.